The T cell receptor beta chain described here comes from a study of long-term antiretroviral therapy in people with HIV. In its sample, this clone was seen a few times. Its antigen is still unknown. Study findings and constraints: Adherence to ART, viral resistance and therapy changes lacked any data.

Sequencing used immunoSEQ v3.0 at survey level. Method: immunoSEQ multiplex PCR; TCRdb's copy keeps in-frame clones and lacks some. The sample consists of under 8,000 clones, 73% of them appearing once. Prior to DNA extraction, the samples held about 0.85-10 million cryopreserved PBMC. The TCR comes from a middle-aged man with HIV. The sample here was unsorted PBMCs, taken 0.2 years after starting antiretroviral therapy.

CDR3 region: CASSLISRSPLHF. The DNA for the CDR3 is TGTGCCAGCAGCTTAATTTCTCGGTCACCCCTCCACTTT. This sequence joins TRBV7-9 and TRBJ1-6; D is uncertain. There are 13 residues in the CDR3. The V end lost 2 bases, the J end lost 10 bases, and 9 bases lay between the germline ends. Germline CDR1 and CDR2: SEHNR and FQNEAQ (reference sequence).